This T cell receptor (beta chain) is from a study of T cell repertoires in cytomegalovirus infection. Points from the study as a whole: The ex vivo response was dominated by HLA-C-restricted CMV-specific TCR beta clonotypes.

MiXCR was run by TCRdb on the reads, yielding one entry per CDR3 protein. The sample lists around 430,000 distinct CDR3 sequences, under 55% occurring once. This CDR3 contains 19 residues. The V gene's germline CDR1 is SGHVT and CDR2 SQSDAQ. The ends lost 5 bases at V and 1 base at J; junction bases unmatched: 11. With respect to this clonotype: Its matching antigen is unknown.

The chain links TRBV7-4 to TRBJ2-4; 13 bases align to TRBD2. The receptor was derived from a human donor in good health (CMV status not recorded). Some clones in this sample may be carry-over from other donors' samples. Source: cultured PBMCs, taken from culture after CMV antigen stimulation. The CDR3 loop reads CASSQTSGRADLAKNIQYF. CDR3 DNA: TGTGCCAGCAGCCAAACTAGCGGGAGGGCCGACTTGGCCAAAAACATTCAGTACTTC.